The rows below give T cell receptor beta chains drawn from one sample of a study of blood T cells in healthy people across ages. TCRdb passed the 5' RACE reads through MiXCR, listing each CDR3 protein once. Seen here are 1,300,000 or so distinct CDR3 sequences, 45% to 70% observed once, and the top ten hold about 6.7%. The sequenced sample consisted of blood. The receptor source for this set is a man younger than 35 in good health. The CDR3 runs from the conserved cysteine through the conserved F or W. A D gene is named only where the DNA matches it firmly. Rows may omit the clone size; those that give it use once, few, many or a size class.

d_call	v_call	clone_size	j_call	cdr3_aa	cdr3_nt
-	TRBV12-3/TRBV12-4	few	TRBJ2-5	CASSTLGDWETQYF	TGTGCCAGCAGTACCCTAGGGGATTGGGAGACCCAGTACTTC
-	TRBV11-2	few	TRBJ2-7	CASSFVQGPYEQYF	TGTGCCAGCAGCTTTGTGCAGGGCCCCTACGAGCAGTACTTC
TRBD2	TRBV12-3/TRBV12-4	few	TRBJ2-4	CASRAGGMNIQYF	TGTGCCAGCAGAGCGGGAGGGATGAACATTCAGTACTTC
TRBD1	TRBV12-3/TRBV12-4	few	TRBJ2-4	CASTPTGVAKNIQYF	TGTGCCAGCACTCCGACAGGGGTAGCCAAAAACATTCAGTACTTC
-	TRBV6-2/TRBV6-3	-	TRBJ2-5	CASSPRILQQETQYF	TGTGCCAGCAGCCCTCGGATTCTTCAACAAGAGACCCAGTACTTC
TRBD1	TRBV29-1	few	TRBJ2-7	CSVEAPRTGSSYEQYF	TGCAGCGTTGAAGCACCAAGGACAGGGAGCTCCTACGAGCAGTACTTC
-	TRBV20-1	-	TRBJ2-5	CSAQPETQYF	TGCAGTGCTCAGCCAGAGACCCAGTACTTC
-	TRBV29-1	-	TRBJ2-5	CSVEEGWGVGNEQYF	TGCAGCGTTGAAGAGGGCTGGGGCGTCGGCAATGAGCAGTACTTC
-	TRBV5-5	few	TRBJ2-7	CASSRDVLGEQYF	TGTGCCAGCAGCCGGGACGTACTTGGGGAGCAGTACTTC
TRBD2	TRBV9	-	TRBJ2-1	CASSVPAGARNEQFF	TGTGCCAGCAGCGTACCAGCGGGAGCCCGCAATGAGCAGTTCTTC
-	TRBV7-2	-	TRBJ2-7	CASSSPTQSVGYEQYF	TGTGCCAGCAGCTCACCAACCCAGTCCGTGGGCTACGAGCAGTACTTC
TRBD1	TRBV5-6	once	TRBJ1-1	CASSRGDRKAFF	TGTGCCAGCAGCAGGGGGGACAGAAAAGCTTTCTTT
-	TRBV28	once	TRBJ1-4	CASSFTRGREKLFF	TGTGCCAGCAGTTTTACCAGGGGTCGGGAAAAACTGTTTTTT
-	TRBV13	few	TRBJ2-5	CASGARRDYQETQYF	TGTGCCAGCGGGGCACGCAGGGACTACCAAGAGACCCAGTACTTC
TRBD2	TRBV20-1	-	TRBJ2-7	CSARSWLAATYEQYF	TGCAGTGCTAGAAGTTGGCTAGCGGCGACTTACGAGCAGTACTTC
TRBD1	TRBV20-1	-	TRBJ1-2	CSAPLLGTEGNYGYTF	TGCAGTGCTCCCCTGCTTGGGACAGAGGGGAACTATGGCTACACCTTC
TRBD1	TRBV2	-	TRBJ1-5	CASNRQGGSNQPQHF	TGTGCCAGCAACAGACAGGGTGGAAGCAATCAGCCCCAGCATTTT
-	TRBV7-9	few	TRBJ2-7	CASSASDEQYF	TGTGCCAGCAGCGCTTCGGACGAGCAGTACTTC
-	TRBV5-5	-	TRBJ1-1	CASSRAGSGEKAFF	TGTGCCAGCAGCAGGGCTGGGTCAGGGGAGAAAGCTTTCTTT
-	TRBV11-2	-	TRBJ2-1	CASSLEPGFGGSENEQFF	TGTGCCAGCAGCTTAGAACCGGGTTTTGGGGGGTCCGAAAATGAGCAGTTCTTC
-	TRBV29-1	few	TRBJ2-3	CSLSLGRGASDTQYF	TGCAGCCTAAGCTTGGGAAGGGGGGCATCAGATACGCAGTATTTT
TRBD1	TRBV4-3	-	TRBJ1-2	CASSLQRQGDGYTF	TGCGCCAGCAGCCTCCAGCGACAGGGAGATGGCTACACCTTC
-	TRBV5-1	-	TRBJ2-4	CASSWTTEFKNIQYF	TGCGCCAGCAGCTGGACTACAGAATTCAAAAACATTCAGTACTTC
TRBD2	TRBV27	-	TRBJ2-1	CASNLWGGRSDEQFF	TGTGCCAGCAATCTCTGGGGCGGGAGATCGGATGAGCAGTTCTTC
-	TRBV29-1	few	TRBJ1-1	CSAIQAGDGEAFF	TGCAGCGCCATCCAGGCAGGGGATGGTGAAGCTTTCTTT
-	TRBV5-1	-	TRBJ2-7	CASSLEFGRSEQYF	TGCGCCAGCAGCTTGGAGTTCGGGCGGTCCGAGCAGTACTTC
-	TRBV6-6	-	TRBJ1-1	CASSLIPEAFF	TGTGCCAGCAGCTTAATCCCTGAAGCTTTCTTT
-	TRBV12-3/TRBV12-4	-	TRBJ2-1	CASSPPTQRGQFF	TGTGCCAGCAGCCCCCCGACCCAGCGCGGGCAGTTCTTC
-	TRBV5-1	-	TRBJ1-4	CASSRVGRGVEKLFF	TGCGCCAGCAGCCGGGTCGGCAGGGGAGTCGAAAAACTGTTTTTT
TRBD2	TRBV20-1	-	TRBJ2-1	CSARRREGPLNEQFF	TGCAGTGCTAGAAGGCGGGAGGGCCCCCTTAATGAGCAGTTCTTC
-	TRBV5-5	-	TRBJ2-3	CASSLRTGTQYF	TGTGCCAGCAGCCTGAGAACAGGGACCCAGTATTTT
-	TRBV7-8	-	TRBJ2-3	CASSLGRGQSTDTQYF	TGTGCCAGCAGCTTAGGTAGAGGACAGTCCACAGATACGCAGTATTTT
TRBD2	TRBV3-1	-	TRBJ2-1	CASSLFPGTSDYNEQFF	TGTGCCAGCAGCCTGTTCCCTGGGACTAGCGATTACAATGAGCAGTTCTTC
-	TRBV6-5	-	TRBJ1-2	CASSYSTNDGYTF	TGTGCCAGCAGTTACTCGACAAACGATGGCTACACCTTC
-	TRBV2	-	TRBJ2-4	CASSESWAALYF	TGTGCCAGCAGTGAAAGTTGGGCAGCCTTGTACTTC
-	TRBV30	-	TRBJ1-1	CAWSGGSGYTEAFF	TGTGCCTGGAGTGGCGGAAGTGGGTATACTGAAGCTTTCTTT
-	TRBV7-2	-	TRBJ1-5	CASSLVGQYSNQPQHF	TGTGCCAGCAGCTTAGTTGGACAATATAGCAATCAGCCCCAGCATTTT
-	TRBV27	many	TRBJ2-7	CASSSGTVSYEQYF	TGTGCCAGCAGTTCCGGGACCGTCTCCTACGAGCAGTACTTC
TRBD2	TRBV11-3	once	TRBJ2-3	CASSLRTSGIEADTQYF	TGTGCCAGCAGCTTACGGACCAGCGGGATAGAAGCAGATACGCAGTATTTT
TRBD1	TRBV20-1	-	TRBJ1-2	CSARDKRQGIFYGYTF	TGCAGTGCTAGAGACAAACGACAGGGGATCTTCTATGGCTACACCTTC
-	TRBV29-1	-	TRBJ2-7	CSVEERDSYEQYF	TGCAGCGTTGAAGAGAGGGACTCCTACGAGCAGTACTTC